Each of the 26 T cell receptor beta chains below was sequenced from the same sample in a study of blood T cell repertoires in COVID-19. Profiling relied on immunoSEQ multiplex PCR, and the TCRdb table lists in-frame clones only, not all of them. Here the sample spans some 67,000 clones, less than 95% being singletons. The sample consisted of peripheral blood. These receptors were obtained from a woman between 18 and 30 years old with acute or convalescent COVID-19.

The V gene is TRBV10-3, the J gene TRBJ2-2; possible D gene TRBD2, 5 bases. The CDR3 totals 15 residues. V lost 3 bases to trimming and J lost 6 bases, with 14 bases between them. CDR1 is ENHRY, CDR2 SYGVKD, per germline. CDR3 loop: CAISDPGTVAGELFF. For the CDR3, the DNA is TGTGCCATCAGTGATCCGGGAACCGTCGCCGGGGAGCTGTTTTTT.

The chain is built from TRBV10-3 and TRBJ2-1, with 11 bases lining up with TRBD2. The V gene end was trimmed by 4 bases and the J gene end by 5 bases; junction bases not matched to a gene: 7. Germline CDR1 reads ENHRY; CDR2 reads SYGVKD. The CDR3 extends over 16 amino acids. The CDR3 sequence is CAISAVLAGANNEQFF. CDR3 sequence (DNA): TGTGCCATCAGTGCCGTACTAGCGGGGGCAAACAATGAGCAGTTCTTC.

The chain employs TRBV2 and TRBJ1-6; D remains unclear. The CDR3 spans 15 residues. Germline V gives CDR1 SNHLY, CDR2 FYNNEI. Trimming took 1 base from V and 12 from J, leaving 16 bases between them. The CDR3 loop is CASSEGTQTALPLHF. The CDR3 nucleotides are TGTGCCAGCAGTGAAGGGACTCAGACCGCTTTACCCCTCCACTTT.

The V and J genes are TRBV5-6 and TRBJ2-7, with unresolved D. V was trimmed by 0 bases and J by 2 bases, leaving 6 bases between them. Germline-derived CDR1 and CDR2 are SGHDT and YYEEEE. The CDR3 is 13 residues long. CDR3 DNA sequence: TGTGCCAGCAGCTTGGTGGAGACCTACGAGCAGTACTTC. Amino acids: CASSLVETYEQYF. Complete variable domain (other parts from reference TRBV5-6 and TRBJ2-7): DAGVTQSPTHLIKTRGQQVTLRCSPKSGHDTVSWYQQALGQGPQFIFQYYEEEERQRGNFPDRFSGHQFPNYSSELNVNALLLGDSALYLCASSLVETYEQYFGPGTRLTVT.

This clone was observed a single time. V and J are TRBV25-1 and TRBJ2-1, with 8 bases matching TRBD1. The CDR3 contains 17 residues. Germline V gene lookup returns CDR1 MGHDK and CDR2 SYGVNS. The V and J ends lost 1 base and 7 bases, in that order; junction bases with no gene match: 12. Here the CDR3 reads CASSESQGALVGNEQFF. The CDR3, as DNA: TGTGCCAGCAGTGAATCGCAGGGGGCTTTGGTTGGGAATGAGCAGTTCTTC.

The chain links TRBV27 to TRBJ2-3; TRBD2 matches at 9 bases. The CDR3 extends over 13 amino acids. Unmatched junction bases numbered 9, after V lost 7 bases and J lost 10 bases. Germline V gene sequence: CDR1 MNHEY, CDR2 SMNVEV (reference sequence). The CDR3 DNA sequence: TGTGCCAGCACCACCTCGGGACTAGCCCCGCAGTATTTT. It codes for CASTTSGLAPQYF.

This clone was picked up one time. The rearrangement links TRBV5-1 to TRBJ2-7, with TRBD1 matching 7 bases. Germline CDR1 SGHRS, CDR2 YFSETQ. V trimming: 2 bases; J trimming: 0 bases; junction bases outside the gene matches: 2. The length of the CDR3 is 14 residues. CDR3 in DNA: TGCGCCAGCAGCTTAACAGGGGACTCCTACGAGCAGTACTTC. Its translation is CASSLTGDSYEQYF.

Only one count was recorded for this clone. The V gene is TRBV15, the J gene TRBJ1-5; maybe TRBD1 (6 bases). The CDR3 is made up of 17 amino acids. The V gene lost 3 bases and the J gene lost 2 bases, with 17 bases spanning the gap. From germline, CDR1 is LNHNV and CDR2 YYDKDF (reference sequence). The CDR3 is CATSRWLGGGGNQPQHF. In nucleotides, the CDR3 is TGTGCCACCAGCAGGTGGCTAGGGGGGGGCGGCAATCAGCCCCAGCATTTT.

The J gene is TRBJ2-7, the V gene TRBV28; D ambiguous. Between the trimmed V and J ends, which lost 3 bases and 2 bases, there was a span of 11 bases. CDR1 is MDHEN and CDR2 is SYDVKM in the germline V gene. This CDR3 contains 14 residues. CDR3 loop: CASSLRRSPYEQYF. CDR3 coding DNA: TGTGCCAGCAGTTTGAGGCGTAGTCCCTACGAGCAGTACTTC.

The chain recombines TRBV28 with TRBJ1-1, with D perhaps matching TRBD1 (5 bases). Per the germline V gene, CDR1 is MDHEN and CDR2 is SYDVKM. The CDR3 totals 15 residues. Trimming stripped 5 bases from V and 1 base from J, with 14 bases between. CDR3 protein: CASSLVTQGNTEAFF. DNA for the CDR3: TGTGCCAGCAGTCTCGTAACCCAGGGGAACACTGAAGCTTTCTTT.

The chain carries TRBV7-2 and TRBJ2-1; 15 bases map to TRBD2. V lost 1 base, J lost 3 bases, and 4 bases stayed unmatched. Germline CDR1 reads SGHTA; CDR2 reads FQGNSA. CDR3 length: 18 residues. The CDR3 sequence is CASSLEGTSGRFYNEQFF. In nucleotides, the CDR3 is TGTGCCAGCAGCTTAGAGGGGACTAGCGGGAGGTTCTACAATGAGCAGTTCTTC. The full variable domain, its missing parts supplied by reference TRBV7-2 and TRBJ2-1, is GAGVSQSPSNKVTEKGKDVELRCDPISGHTALYWYRQSLGQGLEFLIYFQGNSAPDKSGLPSDRFSAERTGGSVSTLTIQRTQQEDSAVYLCASSLEGTSGRFYNEQFFGPGTRLTVL.

This clone was seen once. This chain joins TRBV29-1 and TRBJ1-2; perhaps TRBD1 as D (6 bases). V was clipped by 6 bases and J by 6 bases, with 14 bases between them. The CDR3 spans 12 residues. Germline V CDR1 and CDR2: SQVTM, ANQGSEA. CDR3 sequence reads: CSVATGFDGYTF. CDR3 DNA sequence: TGCAGCGTCGCTACAGGGTTTGATGGCTACACCTTC.

The chain is built from TRBV25-1 and TRBJ2-7; TRBD2 matches at 8 bases. CDR1 is MGHDK and CDR2 is SYGVNS in the germline V gene. The CDR3 covers 15 residues. V dropped 3 bases and J dropped 5; count of bases not matched to a gene: 9. The CDR3 spells CASSDSGKESHEQYF. The CDR3 DNA reads as TGTGCCAGCAGTGATAGCGGGAAGGAGTCCCACGAGCAGTACTTC.

The chain's CDR3 is CASSPGGVRSTDTQYF. Here the CDR3 DNA reads TGTGCCAGCAGCCCGGGGGGGGTCCGGAGCACAGATACGCAGTATTTT. The rearrangement uses TRBV5-4 and TRBJ2-3; 8 bases align to TRBD2. This CDR3 region has 16 residues. The junction had 7 bases not matched to a gene; V was cut back by 4 bases and J by 0 bases. Germline-derived CDR1 and CDR2 are SGHNT and YYREEE (reference sequence).

The V and J genes are TRBV12-5 and TRBJ1-1; D not resolved. Trimming took off 6 bases at V and 1 base at J, with 12 bases between the two ends. Germline assignment: CDR1 LGHNT and CDR2 FRNRAP. The length of the CDR3 is 14 residues. The CDR3 nucleotides read TGTGCTAGTGGCCAAATGACAAAGAACACTGAAGCTTTCTTT. Its protein is CASGQMTKNTEAFF.

This clone was counted once. The gene calls are TRBV4-1 and TRBJ2-1; 7 bases agree with TRBD1. The ends lost 2 bases at V and 3 bases at J; junction bases unmatched: 1. This CDR3 comprises 14 residues. CDR1 and CDR2 (germline): MGHRA, YSYEKL. The CDR3 coding sequence is TGCGCCAGCAGCCAACGGGACAGCTACAATGAGCAGTTCTTC. It encodes CASSQRDSYNEQFF.

CDR3 amino acids: CASIDGGSSYNEQFF. CDR3 nucleotides: TGTGCCAGCATTGACGGGGGGAGCTCCTACAATGAGCAGTTCTTC. V and J are TRBV5-5 and TRBJ2-1; 7 bases are a match to TRBD2. Per the germline V gene, CDR1 is SGHKS and CDR2 is YYEKEE (reference sequence). Germline trimming cut 6 bases from V and 0 bases from J; bases unmatched to any gene: 6. This CDR3 comprises 15 residues.

This chain links TRBV6-2 or TRBV6-3 with TRBJ2-7, with 7 bases aligning to TRBD1. The CDR3 loop spans 12 amino acids. V lost 3 bases to trimming and J lost 6 bases; unmatched junction nucleotides: 2. Germline CDR1 reads MNHEY; CDR2 reads SVGEGT. This CDR3 reads CASSYGTVEQYF. The CDR3 region has the DNA TGTGCCAGCAGTTATGGGACAGTCGAGCAGTACTTC.

The chain uses TRBV30 and TRBJ2-1, with TRBD1 matching 9 bases. The CDR3 is 16 residues long. Germline V gives CDR1 GTSNPN, CDR2 SVGIG (reference sequence). V lost 3 bases, J lost 4 bases, and 10 bases stayed unmatched. This chain's CDR3 is CAWRARDRVSYNEQFF. The CDR3 nucleotides read TGTGCCTGGAGGGCAAGGGACAGGGTGAGTTACAATGAGCAGTTCTTC.

V usage is TRBV29-1 and J usage is TRBJ2-5; 7 nucleotides align to TRBD1. Per germline, CDR1 SQVTM and CDR2 ANQGSEA. The CDR3 contains 14 residues. V was clipped by 7 bases and J by 2 bases; unmatched bases: 10. CDR3 residues: CSGTDRTRQETQYF. CDR3 nucleotides: TGCAGCGGGACGGACAGGACCCGACAAGAGACCCAGTACTTC.

This chain links TRBV5-6 with TRBJ2-7; D may be TRBD2 (5 bases). The V end was cut by 6 bases, the J end by 4 bases, with 26 bases between. CDR1 is SGHDT and CDR2 is YYEEEE in the germline V gene. The CDR3 is 17 residues long. In nucleotides, the CDR3 is TGTGCCAGCACCACGCGCGGCGGGCGGGCCATCACTTACGAGCAGTACTTC. It encodes CASTTRGGRAITYEQYF.

There are a few counts of this clone. The rearrangement joins TRBV6-6 to TRBJ1-1, with 8 bases that match TRBD1. The CDR3 consists of 15 residues. Germline values: CDR1 MNHNY, CDR2 SVGAGI (reference sequence). The V and J ends lost 5 bases and 0 bases, in that order; junction bases with no gene match: 5. The CDR3 region is CASSTWDRLNTEAFF. The DNA of the CDR3 is TGTGCCAGCAGTACCTGGGACAGGTTGAACACTGAAGCTTTCTTT.

V usage is TRBV15 and J usage is TRBJ1-4; 8 positions agree with TRBD1. The CDR3 is made up of 15 amino acids. Trimming took 6 bases from V and 8 from J; bases not matched to a gene: 11. Germline CDR1 and CDR2: LNHNV and YYDKDF (reference sequence). The CDR3 loop reads CATSLSTGAHEKLFF. As DNA, the CDR3 is TGTGCCACCAGTCTATCGACAGGGGCCCACGAAAAACTGTTTTTT. Full variable domain (rest looked up from reference TRBV15 and TRBJ1-4): DAMVIQNPRYQVTQFGKPVTLSCSQTLNHNVMYWYQQKSSQAPKLLFHYYDKDFNNEADTPDNFQSRRPNTSFCFLDIRSPGLGDTAMYLCATSLSTGAHEKLFFGSGTQLSVL.

This chain joins TRBV27 and TRBJ2-5; TRBD2 agrees at 12 bases. This CDR3 contains 14 residues. The V gene's germline CDR1 is MNHEY and CDR2 SMNVEV (reference sequence). Trimming cost V 2 bases and J 5 bases; bases outside gene matches: 0. The CDR3: CASSLGLAGETQYF. In DNA, the CDR3 is TGTGCCAGCAGTTTAGGACTAGCGGGGGAGACCCAGTACTTC.

This clone was observed once. The chain is built from TRBV7-9 and TRBJ1-3; D gene uncertain. The CDR3 is 16 amino acids. Per germline, CDR1 SEHNR and CDR2 FQNEAQ (reference sequence). V was pared by 5 bases and J by 0 bases, with 14 bases between. The DNA for the CDR3 is TGTGCCAGCAGCCTTGGAGGGTCTTCCTCTGGAAACACCATATATTTT. Translation: CASSLGGSSSGNTIYF.

This clone came up once. V usage is TRBV28 and J usage is TRBJ2-1, with 12 bases that match TRBD2. Germline V gene sequence: CDR1 MDHEN, CDR2 SYDVKM. The trim removed 2 bases at V and 10 bases at J, leaving 9 bases unmatched. The CDR3 runs 16 residues. CDR3 in amino acids: CASSLVKASGGEEQFF. CDR3 nucleotides: TGTGCCAGCAGTTTAGTTAAGGCTAGCGGGGGGGAAGAGCAGTTCTTC.